The T cell receptor beta chain under discussion was sequenced for a study of blood T cell repertoires in COVID-19. The Seattle site enrolled patients during active infection and followed them longitudinally. The V and J ends lost 4 bases and 7 bases, in that order; junction bases with no gene match: 4. There are 13 residues in the CDR3. Germline-derived CDR1 and CDR2 are MDHEN and SYDVKM. As handled by the study authors: It was from reference gene primer amplification that nucleated cell counts were estimated. Repertoires were generated with immunoSEQ multiplex PCR, while TCRdb's copy carries only in-frame clones and drops some. V, J and clone size reflect that table, while D and trimming were determined from the DNA. The table records nearly 350,000 clones, around nine tenths of them present only once.

J is TRBJ1-2 and V is TRBV28; 9 nucleotides align to TRBD1. The clonotype originates from a woman aged 65 to 85 with COVID-19, enrolled during active disease. The source material was peripheral blood. The CDR3 is CASSWTGAGGYTF. As DNA, the CDR3 is TGTGCCAGCAGTTGGACAGGGGCGGGTGGCTACACCTTC.